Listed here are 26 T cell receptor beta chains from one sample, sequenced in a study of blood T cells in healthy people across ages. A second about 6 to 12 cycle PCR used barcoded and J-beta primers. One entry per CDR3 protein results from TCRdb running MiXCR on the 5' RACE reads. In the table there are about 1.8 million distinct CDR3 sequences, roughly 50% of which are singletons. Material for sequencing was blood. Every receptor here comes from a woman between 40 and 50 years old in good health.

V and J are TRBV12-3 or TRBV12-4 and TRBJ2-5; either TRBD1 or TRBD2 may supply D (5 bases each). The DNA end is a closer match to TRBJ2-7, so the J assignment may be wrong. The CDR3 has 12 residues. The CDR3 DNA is TGTGCCATCATCCCCAGGGACCGCGAGCAGTACTTC. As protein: CAIIPRDREQYF.

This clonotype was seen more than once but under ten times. CDR3 residues: CASSLRVRNEQFF. The CDR3 bases are TGTGCCAGCAGCTTGAGAGTTCGTAATGAGCAGTTCTTC. The chain combines TRBV7-6 with TRBJ2-1; D call uncertain. CDR1 SGHVS and CDR2 FNYEAQ come from the germline V gene. V lost 3 bases to trimming and J lost 7 bases, with 10 bases between them. The CDR3 extends over 13 amino acids.

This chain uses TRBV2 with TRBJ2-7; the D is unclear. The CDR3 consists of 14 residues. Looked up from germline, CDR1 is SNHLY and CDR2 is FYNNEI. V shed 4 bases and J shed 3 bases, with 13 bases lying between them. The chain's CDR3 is CASSVTDGYYEQYF. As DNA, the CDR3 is TGTGCCAGCAGTGTTACGGACGGTTACTACGAGCAGTACTTC.

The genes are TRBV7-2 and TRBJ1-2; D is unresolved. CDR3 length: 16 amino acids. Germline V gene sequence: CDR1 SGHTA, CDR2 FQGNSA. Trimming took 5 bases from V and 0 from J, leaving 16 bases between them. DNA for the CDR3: TGTGCCAGCAGCGATCTTCGTTCGGGTACTAACTATGGCTACACCTTC. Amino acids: CASSDLRSGTNYGYTF.

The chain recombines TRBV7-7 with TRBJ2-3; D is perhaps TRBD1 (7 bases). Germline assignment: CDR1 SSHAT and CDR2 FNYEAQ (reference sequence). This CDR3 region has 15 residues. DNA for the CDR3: TGTGCTAGCGGCTTGGGAACAGGGGATGCAGATACGCAGTATTTT. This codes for CASGLGTGDADTQYF.

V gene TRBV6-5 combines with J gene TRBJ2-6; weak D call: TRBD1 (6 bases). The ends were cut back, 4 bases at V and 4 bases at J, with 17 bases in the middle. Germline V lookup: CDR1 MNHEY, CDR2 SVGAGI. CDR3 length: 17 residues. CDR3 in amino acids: CASSFSDPGAGANVLTF. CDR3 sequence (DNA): TGTGCCAGCAGTTTTTCGGACCCAGGGGCGGGGGCCAACGTCCTGACTTTC.

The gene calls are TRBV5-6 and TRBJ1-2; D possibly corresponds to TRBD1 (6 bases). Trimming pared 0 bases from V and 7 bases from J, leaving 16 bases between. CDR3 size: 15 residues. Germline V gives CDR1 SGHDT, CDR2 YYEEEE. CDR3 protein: CASSLACTGCGGYTF. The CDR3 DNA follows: TGTGCCAGCAGCTTGGCCTGCACAGGGTGCGGTGGCTACACCTTC.

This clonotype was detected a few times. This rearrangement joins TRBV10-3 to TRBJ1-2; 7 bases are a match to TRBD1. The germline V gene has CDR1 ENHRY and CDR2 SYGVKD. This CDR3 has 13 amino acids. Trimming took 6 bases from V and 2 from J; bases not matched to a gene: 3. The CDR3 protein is CAISGTANYGYTF. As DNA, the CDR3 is TGTGCCATCAGCGGGACAGCCAACTATGGCTACACCTTC.

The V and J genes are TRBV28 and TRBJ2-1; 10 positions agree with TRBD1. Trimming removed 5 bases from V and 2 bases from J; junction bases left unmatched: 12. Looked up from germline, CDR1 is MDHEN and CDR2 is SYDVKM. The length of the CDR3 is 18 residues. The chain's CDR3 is CASSPRDRGLTPYNEQFF. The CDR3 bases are TGTGCCAGCAGTCCTCGGGACAGGGGATTAACACCCTACAATGAGCAGTTCTTC.

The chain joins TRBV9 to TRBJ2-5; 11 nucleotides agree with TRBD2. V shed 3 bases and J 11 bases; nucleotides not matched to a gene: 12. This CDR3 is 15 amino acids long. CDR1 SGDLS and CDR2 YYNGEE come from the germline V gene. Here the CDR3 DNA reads TGTGCCAGCAGCGCTCCGGGACTAGCGGTTAATGAGCAGTACTTC. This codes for CASSAPGLAVNEQYF.

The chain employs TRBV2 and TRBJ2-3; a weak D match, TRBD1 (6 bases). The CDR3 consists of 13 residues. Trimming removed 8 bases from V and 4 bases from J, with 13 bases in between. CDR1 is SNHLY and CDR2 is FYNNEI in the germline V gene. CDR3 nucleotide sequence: TGTGCCAGCGGGACACATGTCGCAGATACGCAGTATTTT. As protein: CASGTHVADTQYF.

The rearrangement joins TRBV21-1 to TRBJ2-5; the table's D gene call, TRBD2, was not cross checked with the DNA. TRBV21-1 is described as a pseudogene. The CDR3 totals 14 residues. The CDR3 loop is CASSLYRGTYGQYF. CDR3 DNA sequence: TGTGCCAGCAGCCTTTATCGTGGGACCTACGGGCAGTACTTC.

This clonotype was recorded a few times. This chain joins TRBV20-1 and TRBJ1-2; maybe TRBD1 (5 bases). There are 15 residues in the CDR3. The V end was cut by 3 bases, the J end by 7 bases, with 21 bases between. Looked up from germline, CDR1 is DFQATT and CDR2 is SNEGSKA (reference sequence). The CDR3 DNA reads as TGCAGTGCTAGTCAGAGCGGGGAAGGGACTCGTGGCTACACCTTC. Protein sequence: CSASQSGEGTRGYTF.

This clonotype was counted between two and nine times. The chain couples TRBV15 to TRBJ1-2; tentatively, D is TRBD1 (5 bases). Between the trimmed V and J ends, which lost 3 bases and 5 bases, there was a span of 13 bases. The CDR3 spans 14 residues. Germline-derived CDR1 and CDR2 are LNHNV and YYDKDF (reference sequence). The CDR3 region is CATSSAGTQYGYTF. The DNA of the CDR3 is TGTGCCACCAGCAGCGCCGGGACTCAGTATGGCTACACCTTC. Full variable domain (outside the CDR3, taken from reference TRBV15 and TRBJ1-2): DAMVIQNPRYQVTQFGKPVTLSCSQTLNHNVMYWYQQKSSQAPKLLFHYYDKDFNNEADTPDNFQSRRPNTSFCFLDIRSPGLGDTAMYLCATSSAGTQYGYTFGSGTRLTVV.

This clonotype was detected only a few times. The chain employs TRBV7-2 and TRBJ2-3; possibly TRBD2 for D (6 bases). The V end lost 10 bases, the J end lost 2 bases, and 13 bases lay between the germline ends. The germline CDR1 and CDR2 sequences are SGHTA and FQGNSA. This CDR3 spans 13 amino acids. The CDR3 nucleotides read TGTGCCACCGCACGGGGGTACACAGATACGCAGTATTTT. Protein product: CATARGYTDTQYF. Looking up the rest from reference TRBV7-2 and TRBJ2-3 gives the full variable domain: GAGVSQSPSNKVTEKGKDVELRCDPISGHTALYWYRQSLGQGLEFLIYFQGNSAPDKSGLPSDRFSAERTGGSVSTLTIQRTQQEDSAVYLCATARGYTDTQYFGPGTRLTVL.

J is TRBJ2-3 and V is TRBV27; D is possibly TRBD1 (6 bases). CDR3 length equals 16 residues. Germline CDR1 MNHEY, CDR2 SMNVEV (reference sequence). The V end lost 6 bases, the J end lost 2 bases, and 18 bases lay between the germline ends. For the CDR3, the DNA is TGTGCCAGCAGACTTATCGGACAGTGGGACACAGATACGCAGTATTTT. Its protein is CASRLIGQWDTDTQYF.

DNA for the CDR3: TGTGCCAGCAGCTTAGCGCAGTACAGCAACTATGGCTACACCTTC. This translates into CASSLAQYSNYGYTF. The chain links TRBV7-9 to TRBJ1-2; D not certain. The CDR3 is 15 amino acids. Germline CDR1 is SEHNR and CDR2 is FQNEAQ (reference sequence). The germline V and J ends were trimmed by 0 bases and 2 bases, with 10 bases remaining between them.

CDR3 sequence reads: CASSDPRGEQYF. The DNA for the CDR3 is TGTGCCAGCAGTGACCCGAGGGGAGAGCAGTACTTC. The rearrangement joins TRBV6-2 or TRBV6-3 to TRBJ2-7; D may correspond to TRBD1 or TRBD2 (5 bases each). The CDR3 extends over 12 amino acids. Germline V gives CDR1 MNHEY, CDR2 SVGEGT. Trimming left V 5 bases short and J 7 bases short, with 12 bases between.

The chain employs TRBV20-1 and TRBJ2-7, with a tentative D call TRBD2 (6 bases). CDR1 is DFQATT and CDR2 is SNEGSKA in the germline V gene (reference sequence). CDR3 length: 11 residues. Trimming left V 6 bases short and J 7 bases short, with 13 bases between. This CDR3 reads CSAPWRGEQYF. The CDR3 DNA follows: TGCAGTGCCCCTTGGAGGGGAGAGCAGTACTTC.

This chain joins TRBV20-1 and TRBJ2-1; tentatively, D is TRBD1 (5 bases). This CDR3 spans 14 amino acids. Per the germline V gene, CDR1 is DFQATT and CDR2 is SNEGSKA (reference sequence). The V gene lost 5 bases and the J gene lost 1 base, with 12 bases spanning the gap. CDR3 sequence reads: CSAVGVRSYNEQFF. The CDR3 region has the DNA TGCAGTGCTGTAGGGGTTAGGTCCTACAATGAGCAGTTCTTC.

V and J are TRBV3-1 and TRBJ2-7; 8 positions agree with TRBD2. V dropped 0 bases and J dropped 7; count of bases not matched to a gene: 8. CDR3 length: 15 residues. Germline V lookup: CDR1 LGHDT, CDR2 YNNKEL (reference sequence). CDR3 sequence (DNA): TGTGCCAGCAGCCAAGAGGTTAGCGGGGCGGGGGAGCAGTACTTC. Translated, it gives CASSQEVSGAGEQYF.

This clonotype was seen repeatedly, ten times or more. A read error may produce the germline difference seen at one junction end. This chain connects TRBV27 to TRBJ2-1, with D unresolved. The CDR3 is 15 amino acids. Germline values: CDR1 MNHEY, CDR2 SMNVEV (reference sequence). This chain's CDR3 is CASSLGGLSYNEQFF. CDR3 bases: TGCGCCAGCAGCTTGGGCGGCCTTTCCTACAATGAGCAGTTCTTC.

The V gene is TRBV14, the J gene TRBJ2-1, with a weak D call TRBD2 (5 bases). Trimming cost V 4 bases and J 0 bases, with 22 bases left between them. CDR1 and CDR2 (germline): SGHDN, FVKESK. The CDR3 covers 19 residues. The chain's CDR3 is CASSPQYGLASTSYNEQFF. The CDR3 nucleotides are TGTGCCAGCAGCCCGCAATACGGGCTAGCCAGTACCTCCTACAATGAGCAGTTCTTC.

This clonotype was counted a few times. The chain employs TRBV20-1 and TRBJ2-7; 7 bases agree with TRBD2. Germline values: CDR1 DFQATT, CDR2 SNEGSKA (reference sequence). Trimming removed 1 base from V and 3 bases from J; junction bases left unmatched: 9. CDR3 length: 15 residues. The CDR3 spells CSARGGGEVFYEQYF. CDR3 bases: TGCAGTGCTAGAGGCGGGGGTGAAGTTTTCTACGAGCAGTACTTC.

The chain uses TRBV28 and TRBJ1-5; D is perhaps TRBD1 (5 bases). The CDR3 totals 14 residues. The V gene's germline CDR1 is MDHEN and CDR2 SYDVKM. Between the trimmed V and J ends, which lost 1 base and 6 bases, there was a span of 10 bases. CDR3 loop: CASSLSRDGQPQHF. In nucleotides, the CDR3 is TGTGCCAGCAGTTTATCCAGGGACGGTCAGCCCCAGCATTTT.

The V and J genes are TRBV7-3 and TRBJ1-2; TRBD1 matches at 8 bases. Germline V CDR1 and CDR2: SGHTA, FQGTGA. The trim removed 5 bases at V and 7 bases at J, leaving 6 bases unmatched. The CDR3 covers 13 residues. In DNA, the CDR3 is TGTGCCAGCAGCCTGGACAGGGAATCTGGCTACACCTTC. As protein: CASSLDRESGYTF. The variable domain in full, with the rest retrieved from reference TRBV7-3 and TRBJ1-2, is GAGVSQTPSNKVTEKGKYVELRCDPISGHTALYWYRQSLGQGPEFLIYFQGTGAADDSGLPNDRFFAVRPEGSVSTLKIQRTERGDSAVYLCASSLDRESGYTFGSGTRLTVV.